This TCR beta chain was obtained from a study of hypomethylating agent response in myelodysplastic syndrome (dated by TCRdb to about 2021). Notes on the research overall: Patients were treated with the hypomethylating agents azacitidine (most of the 11) or decitabine (3 of 11). The cohort included several male and a couple of female myelodysplastic syndrome patients. A mean patient age of 72.2 +/- 6.3 years was recorded, and a diploid cytogenetic profile was observed most commonly. TET2 mutation was identified most frequently, being present in 5 of 11 patients. Complete response or hematologic improvement was achieved by six patients, and 4 or 5 patients were classified as non-responders. Response was defined as complete response or hematologic improvement, and patients meeting neither criterion were classed as non-responders. Overall results and qualifications from the work: After hypomethylating agent treatment, no significant change in richness, rarefaction diversity or clonality was seen, either across all patients or within response groups. Responders more often showed novel clonotypes emerging, while non-responders displayed more contracted clonotypes after treatment. The shared GLIPH2 clusters might recognize novel MDS antigens, but this possibility was not confirmed and requires experimental validation. Because the healthy control donors and the MDS patients were not matched by age, the comparison between MDS and healthy samples could have been affected. Only 11 patients were analyzed, making the cohort small.

T-cell subsets were not sorted, and bulk bone marrow was analyzed instead. TCR beta CDR3 regions were immunosequenced from bone marrow of fewer than twelve myelodysplastic syndrome patients before and after hypomethylating agent therapy. For longitudinal repertoire tracking, every patient provided one baseline bone marrow and two to three bone marrows collected at different post-treatment timepoints. Genomic DNA was isolated from whole bone marrow, and DNA quality was assessed with TapeStation, NanoDrop OneC and PicoGreen assays. Remarks on this clone: Which antigen it targets is not known. Base qualities were left out, and no much larger clone turns up one base away.

The V end loses 7 bases and the J end loses 2 bases, and a stretch of 15 bases separates them. The CDR3 holds 14 amino acids from the cysteine to the phenylalanine. Only CDR3 DNA remains: 42 bases, in frame from the first base. From a lookup of the germline V gene, CDR1 and CDR2 are MDHEN and SYDVKM. Library generation was performed with the immunoSEQ multiplex PCR assay. Each sample was run at survey resolution as two replicates of around 200 ng apiece, for a total of approximately 400 ng of DNA. Rearranged TCRB sequences in genomic DNA were detected with the hsTCRB kit using multiplex PCR primers targeting V and J genes. To amplify the CDR3 region, the first PCR ran for 30 to 40 cycles with the QIAGEN Multiplex PCR Kit. Sample barcodes and Illumina adapters were attached to each replicate during a second PCR lasting around 8 cycles. Quantification of the pooled libraries was done with a QuantStudio 6 and the KAPA library quantification kit. Approximately 14 pM of pooled libraries were sequenced on an Illumina MiSeq with 156-cycle single-end reads and a 15-cycle index read. Under the source paper's analysis protocol: Of about 170,000 unique clonotypes, roughly 1.8% were flagged by VDJdb annotation as previously reported viral-epitope-specific clonotypes. The immunoSEQ Data Assistant and immunoSEQ Analyzer converted raw reads into normalized, annotated TCRB repertoires. Clonotypes were analyzed with the immunarch R package version 0.6.5 and BioAnalyzer. Richness was estimated after downsampling every repertoire to the clone count of the smallest repertoire. Clonotypes were classified as expanded, contracted or novel by Fisher's exact tests, with novel defined as zero frequency before treatment. Significantly changed CDR3 beta sequences were clustered with GLIPH2 using simulation_depth=1000 and kmer_min_depth=3, and CDR3s shorter than five residues were excluded. TCRdb retrieved this table from immuneACCESS and kept in-frame rearrangements only. Not all clones are present; in checked studies, unresolved V genes account for under half, and no reason is known for the remainder. V, J and clone size reflect that table, while D and trimming were determined from the DNA. The sample yields over 8,000 clones; 83% were counted once. The top ten constitute roughly 4% of the sample.

The clonotype comes from a human donor with myelodysplastic syndrome. The specimen comprised bone marrow, sampled before or after starting hypomethylating agent treatment for myelodysplastic syndrome (not recorded which). The rearrangement joined TRBV28 to TRBJ2-7; tentative D gene TRBD1, with 5 bases matching. The CDR3 protein: CASTNPGIPYEQYF. The DNA sequence follows: TGTGCCAGCACCAACCCAGGGATTCCCTACGAGCAGTACTTC.